Described below is a single T cell receptor (beta chain) sequence and its context. The sample is drawn from a study of blood T cell repertoires in COVID-19. The table came from immunoSEQ multiplex PCR; TCRdb's copy has only in-frame clones and leaves some out. The sample consists of about 64,000 clones, about 90% of them appearing once. The sequence derives from a woman aged 60 to 75 with COVID-19, enrolled during active disease. Sequencing was carried out using peripheral blood.

The DNA of the CDR3 is TGTGCCAGCAGTCCAGCCCAAGGGGATGGCTACACCTTC. It translates to CASSPAQGDGYTF. The chain couples TRBV7-8 to TRBJ1-2, with D possibly being TRBD1 (5 bases). Trimming stripped 6 bases from V and 6 bases from J, with 14 bases between. The germline gives CDR1 SGHVS, CDR2 FQNEAQ. The CDR3 covers 13 residues. Full variable domain (rest looked up from reference TRBV7-8 and TRBJ1-2): GAGVSQSPRYKVAKRGQDVALRCDPISGHVSLFWYQQALGQGPEFLTYFQNEAQLDKSGLPSDRFFAERPEGSVSTLKIQRTQQEDSAVYLCASSPAQGDGYTFGSGTRLTVV.